Described below is a single T cell receptor beta chain sequence and its context. The antigen remains unidentified. Losses at the gene ends were 2 bases for V and 3 bases for J; bases not matched to a gene: 3. Germline CDR1 reads SGHNT; CDR2 reads YYREEE (reference sequence). The length of the CDR3 is 14 residues. This sample is drawn from a study of T cell responses to AZD1222 COVID-19 vaccine. Clones were read by immunoSEQ multiplex PCR, and TCRdb kept only the in-frame ones, dropping some. The data show 60,000 to 70,000 clones, about four fifths seen once. Study-wide results and limits: The donor cohort was predominantly white British with a female majority, and clonal diversity may have been underestimated. CD4 TCRs linked to vaccination spanned spike, dominating at 160-218 and 743-854.

V gene TRBV5-4 combines with J gene TRBJ2-3; TRBD2 matches at 7 bases. This material consisted of peripheral blood, taken on day 0 of AZD1222 vaccination. The TCR comes from an adult in good health. The chain's CDR3 is CASSFASGTDTQYF. As DNA, the CDR3 is TGTGCCAGCAGCTTCGCTAGCGGAACAGATACGCAGTATTTT.